These T cell receptor beta chains were read from a single sample in a study of blood T cell repertoires in COVID-19. This table comes from immunoSEQ multiplex PCR, and its TCRdb copy is limited to in-frame clones, with some not included. This sample has more than 300,000 clones, with about 85% found just once. Sequencing input: PBMCs or T cells enriched from blood (not recorded which). The receptors were sampled from a woman between 25 and 40 years old who had recovered from COVID-19. Each CDR3 is given with its conserved first and last residue. D genes are given only for firm matches. Where a row states a size, it is once, few, many or the class of an expanded clone; other rows omit it.

>TRBJ1-4|.|TRBV7-6|TRBD1
CASSLRDRGGEKLFF
>TRBJ1-5|few|TRBV7-9|.
CASSLTGTQSNQPQHF
>TRBJ2-2|.|TRBV6-4|TRBD2
CASSDSSGGATGELFF
>TRBJ1-1|.|TRBV2|TRBD1
CASRASGTGGSEAFF
>TRBJ1-1|.|TRBV27|TRBD1
CASSPTDRVWRSTEAFF
>TRBJ1-5|once|TRBV27|.
CASSLMGRGGQPQHF
>TRBJ1-4|once|TRBV7-9|.
CASSLGARGAANEKLFF
>TRBJ1-4|.|TRBV11-2|.
CASSLPTGRLFF
>TRBJ1-1|.|TRBV5-6|.
CASSLVTVGEAFF
>TRBJ2-5|.|TRBV7-8|TRBD1
CASSPGQGGTQYF
>TRBJ1-5|.|TRBV19|.
CATHWTGSNQPQHF
>TRBJ1-6|.|TRBV30|TRBD1
CAWSVGQGVYTLHF
>TRBJ2-7|.|TRBV30|TRBD2
CAWKTSPSSYEQYF
>TRBJ1-1|once|TRBV30|.
CAWTPGGRPEAFF
>TRBJ1-2|once|TRBV5-5|.
CASSPLAALYGYTF
>TRBJ2-7|.|TRBV5-6|.
CASSSPRQSSYEQYF
>TRBJ2-7|few|TRBV30|TRBD1
CAWRDQGEWSSYEQYF
>TRBJ2-3|.|TRBV11-2|.
CASSLVRLWADTDTQYF
>TRBJ1-1|.|TRBV18|.
CASSPAVRQNTEAFF
>TRBJ1-4|.|TRBV6-5|.
CASRREATNEKLFF
>TRBJ1-5|once|TRBV2|TRBD1
CASSPWTGASNQPQHF
>TRBJ2-7|.|TRBV5-1|TRBD1
CASSLTGGHEQYF